The entry below gives a single T cell receptor (beta chain) sequence along with its context. Data came from immunoSEQ multiplex PCR; TCRdb stores just in-frame clones and leaves some out. This table holds approximately 110,000 clones, over 85% found once. The data belong to a study of T cell responses to AZD1222 COVID-19 vaccine. After removal of 5 bases from V and 7 bases from J, the junction contained 16 bases not matched to a gene. Germline V gene data show CDR1 as SGHTA and CDR2 as FQGNSA. This CDR3 contains 16 residues. The source material was peripheral blood, sampled on day 0 of AZD1222 vaccination. The genes are TRBV7-2 and TRBJ1-2; 7 nucleotides match TRBD1. This sequence was found in an adult in good health. CDR3 DNA: TGTGCCAGCAGCCCCACTTTGACAGGGCGCGTAGGTGGCTACACCTTC. Its translation is CASSPTLTGRVGGYTF.